This T cell receptor beta chain was found in a study of T-cell memory formation after mild COVID-19. The germline V gene encodes CDR1 MGHDK and CDR2 SYGVNS. The V and J ends lost 3 bases and 4 bases, in that order; junction bases with no gene match: 6. The length of the CDR3 is 16 residues. In this sample, this clonotype turned up many times. TCRdb passed the 5' RACE reads through MiXCR, listing each CDR3 protein once. The sample records roughly 52,000 distinct CDR3 sequences, around a tenth being singletons. The rearrangement joins TRBV25-1 to TRBJ2-2; 9 bases line up with TRBD1. The material sequenced was PBMCs or a T cell subset sorted from them (not recorded which). This sequence originates from a man aged 18 to 30 who had mild COVID-19 (a few samples of this study predate the infection). Cell type and time point are not known. The CDR3: CASSDGLTGGTGELFF. The CDR3 DNA is TGTGCCAGCAGTGACGGATTGACAGGGGGCACCGGGGAGCTGTTTTTT. The variable domain in full, completed from reference TRBV25-1 and TRBJ2-2, reads EADIYQTPRYLVIGTGKKITLECSQTMGHDKMYWYQQDPGMELHLIHYSYGVNSTEKGDLSSESTVSRIRTEHFPLTLESARPSHTSQYLCASSDGLTGGTGELFFGEGSRLTVL.